Ten or more counts support the clone carrying this TCR beta chain. These data originate in a study of spatial heterogeneity in lung cancer. Every molecule of TCR cDNA had its own unique molecular identifier. TCRdb re-called the 5' RACE reads through MiXCR, storing one row per CDR3 protein. This table holds about 46,000 distinct CDR3 sequences, roughly 12% found once. The CDR3 contains 16 residues. J lost 3 bases, V lost 2 bases, and 7 bases had no gene match. Germline V gives CDR1 SGHNT, CDR2 YYREEE (reference sequence). The time point here: blood at routine non-recurrence follow-up after resection. Sequencing covered unsorted whole RNA taken from tumor, nontumor lung or frozen PBMC.

The TCR comes from a male donor with early-stage non-small cell lung cancer. The starting material was PBMCs, obtained at follow-up. This chain connects TRBV5-4 to TRBJ1-4; 7 nucleotides align to TRBD1. CDR3 loop: CASSFKPGQPNEKLFF. The CDR3 nucleotides are TGTGCCAGCAGCTTTAAACCGGGACAGCCTAATGAAAAACTGTTTTTT. The whole variable domain, filled in from reference TRBV5-4 and TRBJ1-4, reads ETGVTQSPTHLIKTRGQQVTLRCSSQSGHNTVSWYQQALGQGPQFIFQYYREEENGRGNFPPRFSGLQFPNYSSELNVNALELDDSALYLCASSFKPGQPNEKLFFGSGTQLSVL.